The T cell receptor beta chain described here comes from a study of early T cells in non-severe SARS-CoV-2 infection. Overall study context: The sequenced material was bulk RNA from unsorted whole blood, and its chains were unpaired.

Study results and limitations: Comparison of clonotypes with VDJdb favored anti-spike CD8 responses while missing private and CD4 specificities.

cDNA molecules, individually, were tagged with unique molecular identifiers. TCRdb reprocessed the 5' RACE reads via MiXCR and lists one record per CDR3 protein. Among approximately 71,000 distinct CDR3 sequences listed, roughly 12% were seen once. This clonotype has at least ten counts. Its antigen is currently unknown. Germline-derived CDR1 and CDR2 are SGHVS and FNYEAQ. V was clipped by 5 bases and J by 4 bases, with 24 bases between them. CDR3 size: 19 residues. Source material: whole blood. This TCR was sampled from an adult who was a healthcare worker with PCR-confirmed SARS-CoV-2 infection or an uninfected control (not recorded which). The chain joins TRBV7-6 to TRBJ2-6; tentatively, D is TRBD2 (5 bases). CDR3 coding DNA: TGTGCCAGCAGCGCACTGTTCGCGGAGGAAGGGTCCGGGGCCAACGTCCTGACTTTC. It encodes CASSALFAEEGSGANVLTF.